Listed here are 19 T cell receptor beta chains from one sample, sequenced in a study of T cell responses to AZD1222 COVID-19 vaccine. Data came from immunoSEQ multiplex PCR; TCRdb stores just in-frame clones and leaves some out. This table has about 130,000 clones, roughly 92% appearing once. The source material was peripheral blood, sampled on day 0 of AZD1222 vaccination. These receptors were obtained from an adult in good health.

The chain combines TRBV19 with TRBJ1-2; D might be TRBD1 (5 bases). The V end lost 8 bases, the J end lost 2 bases, and 15 bases lay between the germline ends. This CDR3 is built from 14 residues. CDR1 is LNHDA, CDR2 SQIVND, per germline (reference sequence). In DNA, the CDR3 is TGTGCCAGTCGGAGTCGGGACGGGAACTATGGCTACACCTTC. Translation: CASRSRDGNYGYTF.

The rearrangement joins TRBV4-2 to TRBJ2-7; TRBD2 might be the D (6 bases). Between the trimmed V and J ends, which lost 0 bases and 2 bases, there was a span of 8 bases. Per the germline V gene, CDR1 is LGHNA and CDR2 is YNFKEQ. This CDR3 spans 14 amino acids. The CDR3 nucleotides are TGTGCCAGCAGCCAAGATGGAGGGACCTACGAGCAGTACTTC. This encodes CASSQDGGTYEQYF.

The genes are TRBV19 and TRBJ1-2; D unclear. The CDR3 extends over 17 amino acids. Germline loops: CDR1 LNHDA, CDR2 SQIVND (reference sequence). V lost 4 bases, J lost 2 bases, and 20 bases lay in between. This CDR3 is CASSKITDGPLNYGYTF. CDR3 DNA: TGTGCCAGTAGTAAGATAACGGACGGACCACTAAACTATGGCTACACCTTC.

The gene calls are TRBV12-3 or TRBV12-4 and TRBJ1-2; no clear D. This CDR3 has 13 amino acids. Trimming took 3 bases from V and 0 from J, leaving 5 bases between them. CDR3 protein: CASSLVANYGYTF. CDR3 DNA sequence: TGTGCCAGCAGTTTGGTCGCTAACTATGGCTACACCTTC.

The genes are TRBV19 and TRBJ2-3; D is undetermined. Deletions cut 4 bases from V and 3 bases from J, with 11 bases between. The V gene's germline CDR1 is LNHDA and CDR2 SQIVND (reference sequence). The CDR3 length is 14 residues. Here the CDR3 DNA reads TGTGCCAGTAGTAAGGGTGTAGGAACAGATACGCAGTATTTT. Translating it yields CASSKGVGTDTQYF.

The chain employs TRBV7-6 and TRBJ2-5, with D possibly being TRBD1 (5 bases). Between the trimmed V and J ends, which lost 9 bases and 5 bases, there was a span of 16 bases. The CDR3 is 13 residues long. Germline V gene lookup returns CDR1 SGHVS and CDR2 FNYEAQ. CDR3 DNA sequence: TGTGCCAGTGGGGCGGCCCTCCTGGAGACCCAGTACTTC. It codes for CASGAALLETQYF.

J is TRBJ2-5 and V is TRBV5-1; 7 bases agree with TRBD2. The length of the CDR3 is 17 residues. With 0 bases clipped from V and 2 bases from J, the junction kept 10 bases outside the gene matches. CDR1 and CDR2 (germline): SGHRS, YFSETQ. The CDR3, as DNA: TGCGCCAGCAGCTTGGAATCGGGGGGAGTGGGTCAAGAGACCCAGTACTTC. Translating gives CASSLESGGVGQETQYF.

This clone has just one count. This rearrangement joins TRBV12-3 or TRBV12-4 to TRBJ2-5; D call uncertain. Trimming cost V 6 bases and J 5 bases, with 10 bases left between them. This CDR3 spans 12 amino acids. CDR3 coding DNA: TGTGCCAGCAGCCATAGGTCGGAGACCCAGTACTTC. Its translation is CASSHRSETQYF.

V gene TRBV9 combines with J gene TRBJ1-6, with unresolved D. The V gene's germline CDR1 is SGDLS and CDR2 YYNGEE. V was trimmed by 1 base and J by 10 bases, leaving 12 bases between them. This CDR3 region has 14 residues. This chain's CDR3 is CASSVKTADSPLHF. CDR3 bases: TGTGCCAGCAGCGTAAAAACGGCGGACTCACCCCTCCACTTT.

The chain combines TRBV19 with TRBJ2-7, with 13 nucleotides matching TRBD2. Looked up from germline, CDR1 is LNHDA and CDR2 is SQIVND (reference sequence). The CDR3 covers 19 residues. Unmatched junction bases numbered 11, after V lost 3 bases and J lost 0 bases. The CDR3 DNA reads as TGTGCCAGTAGTATCCCTCGGACTAGCGGGAGAAGTATCTCCTACGAGCAGTACTTC. This sequence encodes CASSIPRTSGRSISYEQYF.

The chain recombines TRBV5-1 with TRBJ2-1; 8 bases are a match to TRBD2. The length of the CDR3 is 15 residues. The ends lost 0 bases at V and 4 bases at J; junction bases unmatched: 3. CDR1 is SGHRS, CDR2 YFSETQ, per germline. The CDR3 bases are TGCGCCAGCAGCTTGGTTAGCGGGGTGTACAATGAGCAGTTCTTC. The encoded protein is CASSLVSGVYNEQFF.

This chain uses TRBV6-5 with TRBJ1-1; a weak D match, TRBD1 (5 bases). Trimming cost V 7 bases and J 0 bases, with 12 bases left between them. Germline loops: CDR1 MNHEY, CDR2 SVGAGI. CDR3 length equals 14 residues. The CDR3 DNA reads TGTGCCAGCAAAACAGGTCCTATGAACACTGAAGCTTTCTTT. Its protein product is CASKTGPMNTEAFF.

DNA for the CDR3: TGCGCCAGCAGTGAGCAGGGTTCTGAAGCTTTCTTT. Amino acids: CASSEQGSEAFF. This chain links TRBV10-1 with TRBJ1-1; tentatively, D is TRBD1 (5 bases). V was trimmed by 2 bases and J by 6 bases, leaving 7 bases between them. The CDR3 length is 12 residues. Germline CDR1 and CDR2: WNHNN and SYGVQD (reference sequence).

V usage is TRBV28 and J usage is TRBJ1-6; D perhaps matches TRBD1 (5 bases). CDR1 and CDR2 (germline): MDHEN, SYDVKM. V was pared by 5 bases and J by 5 bases, with 13 bases between. CDR3 length: 15 residues. The CDR3 coding sequence is TGTGCCAGCAGTGCACTTGGGACGGATAATTCACCCCTCCACTTT. Translation: CASSALGTDNSPLHF.

The chain couples TRBV18 to TRBJ2-5; 10 bases line up with TRBD1. The CDR3 has 15 residues. Germline CDR1 and CDR2: KGHSH and LQKENI. Trimming at V came to 3 bases and at J to 6 bases, leaving 7 bases not matched to a gene. The CDR3 loop is CASSPRDRGQKTQYF. The CDR3, as DNA: TGTGCCAGCTCACCGAGAGACAGGGGGCAAAAGACCCAGTACTTC.

The chain has TRBV19 and TRBJ2-7; a possible D gene is TRBD2 (5 bases). The CDR3 is 15 residues long. With 3 bases removed from V and 2 bases from J, the gap between germline ends came to 14 bases. The germline V gene has CDR1 LNHDA and CDR2 SQIVND (reference sequence). The CDR3 here is CASSMGVGQTYEQYF. CDR3 coding DNA: TGTGCCAGTAGTATGGGAGTAGGGCAGACCTACGAGCAGTACTTC.

This sequence joins TRBV7-3 and TRBJ1-1; D unclear. The CDR3 length is 13 residues. V lost 5 bases and J 4 bases, leaving 11 bases between the germline ends. Germline CDR1 SGHTA, CDR2 FQGTGA. The CDR3 reads CASSATKGTEAFF. CDR3 DNA: TGTGCCAGCAGCGCGACAAAGGGCACTGAAGCTTTCTTT.

The chain has TRBV18 and TRBJ2-7; D gene uncertain. CDR1 is KGHSH and CDR2 is LQKENI in the germline V gene. Trimming took off 0 bases at V and 4 bases at J, with 7 bases between the two ends. The CDR3 consists of 13 residues. The CDR3 coding sequence is TGTGCCAGCTCACCACCGGACGGGTACGAGCAGTACTTC. Translating it yields CASSPPDGYEQYF.

The genes are TRBV10-1 and TRBJ2-6; the match to TRBD1 covers 8 bases. The CDR3 sequence is 18 residues long. J lost 0 bases, V lost 0 bases, and 4 bases had no gene match. CDR1 and CDR2 (germline): WNHNN, SYGVQD (reference sequence). In nucleotides, the CDR3 is TGCGCCAGCAGTGAGTCGGGACAGGCCGGCTCTGGGGCCAACGTCCTGACTTTC. Its protein product is CASSESGQAGSGANVLTF.